A single sample is the source of the 10 T cell receptor beta chains below, sequenced in a study of blood T cell repertoires in COVID-19. Libraries were prepared by immunoSEQ multiplex PCR; TCRdb keeps only in-frame clonotypes and omits some of them. This table has around 130,000 clones, 88% appearing once. The material sequenced was peripheral blood. The receptors here all came from a human donor with COVID-19, enrolled during active disease. The donor label of this sample is uncertain.

This chain connects TRBV27 to TRBJ2-3, with D perhaps matching TRBD2 (6 bases). Looked up from germline, CDR1 is MNHEY and CDR2 is SMNVEV (reference sequence). The CDR3 spans 17 residues. V was clipped by 4 bases and J by 5 bases, with 22 bases between them. The CDR3 coding sequence is TGTGCCAGCAGTTGTTGGTTGGTGACTGGGAGGCGAGATACGCAGTATTTT. As protein: CASSCWLVTGRRDTQYF.

This clone appeared a single time. This chain uses TRBV11-3 with TRBJ1-1, with 9 bases aligning to TRBD1. Germline CDR1 is SGHNT and CDR2 is YENEEA. The CDR3 has 16 amino acids. Trimming cost V 1 base and J 3 bases; bases outside gene matches: 6. Written as DNA, the CDR3 is TGTGCCAGCAGCTTAGGGGGGACAGGGACGGACACTGAAGCTTTCTTT. Protein sequence: CASSLGGTGTDTEAFF.

This chain joins TRBV5-1 and TRBJ1-2, with D possibly matching TRBD1 (6 bases). The V end lost 5 bases, the J end lost 3 bases, and 17 bases lay between the germline ends. Per germline, CDR1 SGHRS and CDR2 YFSETQ. This CDR3 contains 15 residues. CDR3 residues: CASRRGLTSDYGYTF. In DNA, the CDR3 is TGCGCCAGCAGGCGGGGGCTAACATCGGACTATGGCTACACCTTC.

J is TRBJ1-5 and V is TRBV23-1, with D unresolved. TRBV23-1 is an ORF; its function is uncertain. The V end lost 0 bases, the J end lost 2 bases, and 17 bases lay between the germline ends. This CDR3 comprises 18 residues. Written as DNA, the CDR3 is TGCGCCAGCAGTCAATCGGCGTCGGGGAGATCCGGCAATCAGCCCCAGCATTTT. Amino acids: CASSQSASGRSGNQPQHF.

This chain uses TRBV19 with TRBJ1-5; TRBD1 agrees at 8 bases. With 9 bases clipped from V and 6 bases from J, the junction kept 10 bases outside the gene matches. CDR3 length: 14 residues. Germline CDR1 and CDR2: LNHDA and SQIVND (reference sequence). The CDR3 nucleotides read TGTGCCAGCACGGACAGGGTGAGGCGTCAGCCCCAGCATTTT. Translation gives CASTDRVRRQPQHF.

The chain carries TRBV25-1 and TRBJ2-7; D gene unclear. Germline loops: CDR1 MGHDK, CDR2 SYGVNS. V lost 3 bases and J lost 0, with 9 bases in between. CDR3 size: 14 residues. CDR3 coding DNA: TGTGCCAGCAGTGACGGCTGGAGCTCCTACGAGCAGTACTTC. The encoded protein is CASSDGWSSYEQYF.

The chain has TRBV29-1 and TRBJ1-2; the D is unclear. Germline-derived CDR1 and CDR2 are SQVTM and ANQGSEA. V gave up 6 bases and J gave up 0 bases, with 11 bases separating them. The CDR3 is made up of 13 amino acids. The CDR3: CSVVGPTNYGYTF. DNA for the CDR3: TGCAGCGTAGTGGGCCCGACTAACTATGGCTACACCTTC.

The chain has TRBV10-1 and TRBJ2-3, with D unresolved. The V gene lost 4 bases and the J gene lost 1 base, with 6 bases spanning the gap. CDR1 is WNHNN, CDR2 SYGVQD, per germline (reference sequence). The CDR3 is 13 residues long. CDR3: CASSASGTDTQYF. The CDR3 DNA sequence: TGCGCCAGCAGTGCCTCTGGCACAGATACGCAGTATTTT.

The rearrangement links TRBV5-1 to TRBJ2-5; D unclear. Per the germline V gene, CDR1 is SGHRS and CDR2 is YFSETQ. CDR3 size: 12 residues. Trimming took off 4 bases at V and 2 bases at J, with 6 bases between the two ends. CDR3 nucleotides: TGCGCCAGCAGCGACTCTCAAGAGACCCAGTACTTC. Translation gives CASSDSQETQYF.

The rearrangement uses TRBV5-1 and TRBJ1-2; 10 nucleotides line up with TRBD1. Unmatched junction bases numbered 15, after V lost 4 bases and J lost 6 bases. Per the germline V gene, CDR1 is SGHRS and CDR2 is YFSETQ. The CDR3 is made up of 17 amino acids. The CDR3 sequence is CASSPRDRGEFVDGYTF. In DNA, the CDR3 is TGCGCCAGCAGCCCCCGGGACAGGGGAGAATTTGTTGATGGCTACACCTTC.